This TCR beta chain was documented in a study of blood T cells in healthy people across ages. Study-wide context: Template switching picked up about one barcoded beta molecule for each two T cells. Whole-study results and caveats: PBMCs left unsorted prevented a conclusive naive versus antigen-experienced comparison. One million T cells yielded diversity estimates that were considered underestimates.

In the case of this clonotype: What it binds is unknown.

Each sample used at least 7 million PBMCs. With a J-beta primer mix and a sample-barcoded 5' primer, a second PCR ran about 6 to 11 cycles. TCRdb ran MiXCR on the 5' RACE reads and lists one entry per CDR3 protein. The sample has hundreds of thousands of distinct CDR3 sequences; around three fifths are singletons. The CDR3 has 12 amino acids. Trimming removed 2 bases at V and 4 bases at J, with 5 bases between. This receptor was identified in a man in his sixties in good health. The gene calls are TRBV12-3 or TRBV12-4 and TRBJ2-5; D not resolved. Sample: blood. This CDR3 reads CASSLNLETQYF. The DNA of the CDR3 is TGTGCCAGCAGTTTAAATTTAGAGACCCAGTACTTC.